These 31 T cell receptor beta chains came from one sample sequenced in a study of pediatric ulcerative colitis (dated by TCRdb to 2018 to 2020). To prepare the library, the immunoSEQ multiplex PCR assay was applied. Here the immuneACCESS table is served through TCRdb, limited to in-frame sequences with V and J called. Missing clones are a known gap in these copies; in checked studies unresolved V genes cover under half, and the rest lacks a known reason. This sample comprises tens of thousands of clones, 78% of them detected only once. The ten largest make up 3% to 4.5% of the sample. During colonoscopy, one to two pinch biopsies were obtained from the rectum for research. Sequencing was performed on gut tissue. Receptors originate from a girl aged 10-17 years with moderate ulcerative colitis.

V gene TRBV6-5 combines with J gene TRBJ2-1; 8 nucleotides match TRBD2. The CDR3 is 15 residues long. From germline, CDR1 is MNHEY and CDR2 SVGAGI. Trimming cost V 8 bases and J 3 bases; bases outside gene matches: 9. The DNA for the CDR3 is TGTGCCAGCTTCGAAGCGGGAGTTGGCTACAATGAGCAGTTCTTC. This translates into CASFEAGVGYNEQFF.

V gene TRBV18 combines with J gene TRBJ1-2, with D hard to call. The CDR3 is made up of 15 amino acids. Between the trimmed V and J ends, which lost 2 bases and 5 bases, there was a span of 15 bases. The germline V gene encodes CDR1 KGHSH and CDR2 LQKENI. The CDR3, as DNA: TGTGCCAGCTCACCAAGTTCTCGTCCCCTATATGGCTACACCTTC. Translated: CASSPSSRPLYGYTF.

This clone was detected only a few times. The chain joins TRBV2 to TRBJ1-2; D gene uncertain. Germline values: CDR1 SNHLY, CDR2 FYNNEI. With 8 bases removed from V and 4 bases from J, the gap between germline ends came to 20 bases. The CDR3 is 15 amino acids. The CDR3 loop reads CASDRVGSRAYGYTF. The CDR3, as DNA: TGTGCCAGCGACCGGGTGGGCTCTCGGGCCTATGGCTACACCTTC.

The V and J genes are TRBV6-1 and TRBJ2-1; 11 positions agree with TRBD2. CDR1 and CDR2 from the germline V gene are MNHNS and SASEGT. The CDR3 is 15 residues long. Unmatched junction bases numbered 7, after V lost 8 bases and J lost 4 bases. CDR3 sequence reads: CASSGTSGMYNEQFF. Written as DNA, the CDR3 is TGTGCCAGCTCAGGGACTAGCGGCATGTACAATGAGCAGTTCTTC.

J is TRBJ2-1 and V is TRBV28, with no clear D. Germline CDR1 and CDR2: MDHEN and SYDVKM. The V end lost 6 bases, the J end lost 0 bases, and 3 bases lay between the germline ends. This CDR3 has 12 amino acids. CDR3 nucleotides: TGTGCCAGCAGGGGCTCCTACAATGAGCAGTTCTTC. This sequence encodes CASRGSYNEQFF.

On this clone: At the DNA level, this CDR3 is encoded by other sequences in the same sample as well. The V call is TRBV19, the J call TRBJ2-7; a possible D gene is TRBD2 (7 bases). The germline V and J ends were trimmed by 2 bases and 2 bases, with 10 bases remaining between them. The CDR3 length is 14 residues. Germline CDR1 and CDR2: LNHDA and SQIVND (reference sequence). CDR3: CASSIPGGPYEQYF. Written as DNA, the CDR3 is TGTGCCAGTAGTATACCGGGGGGCCCCTACGAGCAGTACTTC.

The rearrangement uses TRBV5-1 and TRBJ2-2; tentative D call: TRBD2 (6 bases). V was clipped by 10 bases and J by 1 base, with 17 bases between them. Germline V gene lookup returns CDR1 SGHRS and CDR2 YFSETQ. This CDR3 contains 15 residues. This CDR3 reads CAGRAGPMNTGELFF. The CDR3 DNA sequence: TGCGCCGGGCGCGCGGGACCCATGAACACCGGGGAGCTGTTTTTT.

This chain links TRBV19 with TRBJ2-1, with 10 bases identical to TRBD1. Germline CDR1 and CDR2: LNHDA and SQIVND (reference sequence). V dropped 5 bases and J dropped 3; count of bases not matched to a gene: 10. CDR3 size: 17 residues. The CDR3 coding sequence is TGTGCCAGTAGTGGATACCGGGACAGGGGCTTCTACAATGAGCAGTTCTTC. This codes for CASSGYRDRGFYNEQFF.

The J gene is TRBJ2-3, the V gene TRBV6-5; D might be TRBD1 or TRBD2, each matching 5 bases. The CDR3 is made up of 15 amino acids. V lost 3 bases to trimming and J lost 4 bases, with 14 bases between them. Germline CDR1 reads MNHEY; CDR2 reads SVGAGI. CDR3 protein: CASSYQGRLADTQYF. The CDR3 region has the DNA TGTGCCAGCAGTTATCAGGGACGGTTGGCAGATACGCAGTATTTT.

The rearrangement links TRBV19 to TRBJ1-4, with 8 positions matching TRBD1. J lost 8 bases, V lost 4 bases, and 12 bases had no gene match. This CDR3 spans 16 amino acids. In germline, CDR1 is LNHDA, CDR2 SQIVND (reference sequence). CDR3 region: CASSTGQGGWSEKLFF. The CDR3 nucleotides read TGTGCCAGTAGTACAGGACAGGGAGGCTGGTCCGAAAAACTGTTTTTT.

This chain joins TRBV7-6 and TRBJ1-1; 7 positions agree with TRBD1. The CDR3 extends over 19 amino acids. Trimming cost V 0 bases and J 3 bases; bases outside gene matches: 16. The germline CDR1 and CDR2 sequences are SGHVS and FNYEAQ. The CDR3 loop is CASSLAPPTGLGSYTEAFF. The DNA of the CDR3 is TGTGCCAGCAGCTTAGCGCCCCCGACAGGGTTGGGGAGTTACACTGAAGCTTTCTTT.

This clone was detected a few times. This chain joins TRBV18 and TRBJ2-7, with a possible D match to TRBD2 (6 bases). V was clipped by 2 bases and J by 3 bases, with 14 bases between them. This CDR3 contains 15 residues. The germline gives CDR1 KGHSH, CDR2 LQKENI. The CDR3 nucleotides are TGTGCCAGCTCACCAATTCCGAGTAGCGGCTACGAGCAGTACTTC. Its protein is CASSPIPSSGYEQYF.

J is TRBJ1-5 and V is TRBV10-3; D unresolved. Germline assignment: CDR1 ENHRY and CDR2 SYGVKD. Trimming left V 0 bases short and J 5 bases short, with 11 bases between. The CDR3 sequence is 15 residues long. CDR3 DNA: TGTGCCATCAGTGAGTCGCTAGGCGGGTATCAGCCCCAGCATTTT. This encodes CAISESLGGYQPQHF.

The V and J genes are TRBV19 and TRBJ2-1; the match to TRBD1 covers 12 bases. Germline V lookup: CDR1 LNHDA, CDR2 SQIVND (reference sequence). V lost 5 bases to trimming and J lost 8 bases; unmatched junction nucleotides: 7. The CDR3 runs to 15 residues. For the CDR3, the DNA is TGTGCCAGTAGTCTCCGGGACAGGGGGCTTGATGAGCAGTTCTTC. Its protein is CASSLRDRGLDEQFF.

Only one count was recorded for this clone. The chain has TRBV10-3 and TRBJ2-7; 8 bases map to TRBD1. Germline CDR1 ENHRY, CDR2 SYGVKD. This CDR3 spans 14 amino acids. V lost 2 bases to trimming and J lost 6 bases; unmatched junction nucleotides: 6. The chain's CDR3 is CAISELQGAGEQYF. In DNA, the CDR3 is TGTGCCATCAGTGAGCTGCAGGGGGCAGGCGAGCAGTACTTC.

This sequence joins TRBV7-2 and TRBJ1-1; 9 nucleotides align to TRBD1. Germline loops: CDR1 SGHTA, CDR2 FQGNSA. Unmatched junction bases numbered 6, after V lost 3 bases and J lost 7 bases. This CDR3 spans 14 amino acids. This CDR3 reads CASSFTGGGGEAFF. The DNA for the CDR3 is TGTGCCAGCAGCTTCACAGGGGGCGGAGGTGAAGCTTTCTTT.

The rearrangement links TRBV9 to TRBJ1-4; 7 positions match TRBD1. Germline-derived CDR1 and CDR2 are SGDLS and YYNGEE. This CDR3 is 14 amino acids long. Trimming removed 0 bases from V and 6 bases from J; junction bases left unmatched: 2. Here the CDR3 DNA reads TGTGCCAGCAGCGTAGCTGGGACAGATGAAAAACTGTTTTTT. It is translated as CASSVAGTDEKLFF.

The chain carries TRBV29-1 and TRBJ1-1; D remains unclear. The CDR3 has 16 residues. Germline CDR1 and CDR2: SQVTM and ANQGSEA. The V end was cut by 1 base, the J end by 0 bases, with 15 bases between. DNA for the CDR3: TGCAGCGTTGAAGGTCTGTGGGAGACCATGAACACTGAAGCTTTCTTT. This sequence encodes CSVEGLWETMNTEAFF.

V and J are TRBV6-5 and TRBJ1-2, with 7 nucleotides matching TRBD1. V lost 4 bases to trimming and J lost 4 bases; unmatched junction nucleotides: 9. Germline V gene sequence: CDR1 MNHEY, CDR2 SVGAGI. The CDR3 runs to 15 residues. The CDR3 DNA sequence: TGTGCCAGCAGTTTTGAGACAGGGAATACCTATGGCTACACCTTC. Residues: CASSFETGNTYGYTF.

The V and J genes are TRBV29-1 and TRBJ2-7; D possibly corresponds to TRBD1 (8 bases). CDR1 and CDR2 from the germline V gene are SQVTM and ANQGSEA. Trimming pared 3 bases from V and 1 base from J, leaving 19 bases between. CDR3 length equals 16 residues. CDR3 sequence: CSVEGFGQGGSYEQYF. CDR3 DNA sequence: TGCAGCGTTGAGGGATTCGGACAGGGAGGGTCCTACGAGCAGTACTTC.

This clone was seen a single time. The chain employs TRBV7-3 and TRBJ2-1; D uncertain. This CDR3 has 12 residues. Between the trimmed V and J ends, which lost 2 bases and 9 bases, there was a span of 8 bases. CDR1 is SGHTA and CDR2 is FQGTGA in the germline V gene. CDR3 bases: TGTGCCAGCAGCTTATCTGGCGTTGAGCAGTTCTTC. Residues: CASSLSGVEQFF.

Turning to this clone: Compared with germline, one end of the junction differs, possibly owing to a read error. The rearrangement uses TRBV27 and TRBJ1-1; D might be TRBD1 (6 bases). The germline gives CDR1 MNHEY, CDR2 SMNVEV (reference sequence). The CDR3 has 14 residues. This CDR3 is CASSLSQGTPEAFF. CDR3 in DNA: TGTGCCAGCAGTCTATCCCAGGGGACCCCTGAAGCTTTCTTT.

Written as DNA, the CDR3 is TGTGCCAGCAGCCCAACTAGCGGGAAGAAGACCGGGGAGCTGTTTTTT. Residues: CASSPTSGKKTGELFF. This chain joins TRBV7-8 and TRBJ2-2; TRBD2 matches 10 bases. There are 16 residues in the CDR3. V shed 5 bases, J shed 5 bases, and the junction held 8 bases outside the gene matches. Germline V gives CDR1 SGHVS, CDR2 FQNEAQ.

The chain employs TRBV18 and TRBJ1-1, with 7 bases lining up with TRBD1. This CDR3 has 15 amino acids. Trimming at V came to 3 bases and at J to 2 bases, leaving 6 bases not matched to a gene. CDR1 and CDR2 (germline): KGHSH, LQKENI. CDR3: CASSPSGGRNTEAFF. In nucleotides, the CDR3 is TGTGCCAGCTCACCGTCAGGGGGGAGAAACACTGAAGCTTTCTTT. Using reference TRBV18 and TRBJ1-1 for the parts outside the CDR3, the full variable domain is NAGVMQNPRHLVRRRGQEARLRCSPMKGHSHVYWYRQLPEEGLKFMVYLQKENIIDESGMPKERFSAEFPKEGPSILRIQQVVRGDSAAYFCASSPSGGRNTEAFFGQGTRLTVV.

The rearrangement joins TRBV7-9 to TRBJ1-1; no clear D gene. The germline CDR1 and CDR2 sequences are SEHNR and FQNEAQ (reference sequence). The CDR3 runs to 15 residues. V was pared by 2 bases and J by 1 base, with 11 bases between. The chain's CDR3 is CASSLLGWENTEAFF. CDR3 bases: TGTGCCAGCAGCTTATTGGGGTGGGAGAACACTGAAGCTTTCTTT.

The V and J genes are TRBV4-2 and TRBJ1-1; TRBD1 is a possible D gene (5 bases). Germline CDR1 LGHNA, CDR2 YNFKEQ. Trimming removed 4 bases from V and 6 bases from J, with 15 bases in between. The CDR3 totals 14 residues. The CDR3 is CASSPFGTGAEAFF. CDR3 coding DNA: TGTGCCAGCAGCCCTTTCGGGACCGGGGCTGAAGCTTTCTTT.

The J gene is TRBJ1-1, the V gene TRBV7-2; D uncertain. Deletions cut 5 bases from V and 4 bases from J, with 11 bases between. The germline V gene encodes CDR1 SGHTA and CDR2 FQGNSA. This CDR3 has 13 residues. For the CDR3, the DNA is TGTGCCAGCAGCCGCAGAGCCGCCACTGAAGCTTTCTTT. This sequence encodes CASSRRAATEAFF.

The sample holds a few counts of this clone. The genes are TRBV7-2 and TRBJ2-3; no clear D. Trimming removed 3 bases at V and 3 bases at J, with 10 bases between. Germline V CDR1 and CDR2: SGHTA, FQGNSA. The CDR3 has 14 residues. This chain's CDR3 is CASSLRLGTDTQYF. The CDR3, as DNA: TGTGCCAGCAGCTTGAGGCTGGGTACAGATACGCAGTATTTT.

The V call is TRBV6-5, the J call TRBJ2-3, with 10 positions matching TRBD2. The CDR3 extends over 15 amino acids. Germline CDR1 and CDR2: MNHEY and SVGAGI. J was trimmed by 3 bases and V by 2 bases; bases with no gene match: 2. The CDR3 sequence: CASSYEAGGTDTQYF. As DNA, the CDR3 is TGTGCCAGCAGTTACGAAGCGGGAGGGACAGATACGCAGTATTTT.

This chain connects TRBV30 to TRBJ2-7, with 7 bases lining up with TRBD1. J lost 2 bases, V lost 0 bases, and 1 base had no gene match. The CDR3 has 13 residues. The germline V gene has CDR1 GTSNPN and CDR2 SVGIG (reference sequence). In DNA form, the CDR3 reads TGTGCCTGGAGTGTCCAGGGGGCCTACGAGCAGTACTTC. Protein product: CAWSVQGAYEQYF. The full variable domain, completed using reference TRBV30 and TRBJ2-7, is SQTIHQWPATLVQPVGSPLSLECTVEGTSNPNLYWYRQAAGRGLQLLFYSVGIGQISSEVPQNLSASRPQDRQFILSSKKLLLSDSGFYLCAWSVQGAYEQYFGPGTRLTVT.

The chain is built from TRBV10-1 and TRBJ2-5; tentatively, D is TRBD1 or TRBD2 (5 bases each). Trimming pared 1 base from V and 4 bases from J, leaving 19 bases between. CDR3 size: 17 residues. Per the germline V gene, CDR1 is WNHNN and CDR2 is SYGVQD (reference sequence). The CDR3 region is CASSEFRVGGEGETQYF. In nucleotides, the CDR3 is TGCGCCAGCAGTGAGTTTCGGGTTGGGGGAGAAGGAGAGACCCAGTACTTC.